Each of the 23 T cell receptor beta chains below was sequenced from the same sample in a study of blood T cell repertoires in COVID-19. The data were produced by immunoSEQ multiplex PCR, yet TCRdb's version contains in-frame clones alone and is incomplete. Of over 200,000 clones in the sample, about 89% were seen once. Sample: peripheral blood. These receptors originate from a man aged 35 to 55 who had recovered from COVID-19.

The chain combines TRBV7-2 with TRBJ2-3, with D possibly matching TRBD2 (6 bases). V lost 2 bases, J lost 6 bases, and 15 bases lay in between. This CDR3 comprises 15 residues. Germline CDR1 reads SGHTA; CDR2 reads FQGNSA. CDR3 DNA: TGTGCCAGCAGCTTAAGACAACTAGCAACGGATACGCAGTATTTT. Residues: CASSLRQLATDTQYF.

The chain employs TRBV4-1 and TRBJ2-3, with D tentatively TRBD2 (7 bases). The V end lost 2 bases, the J end lost 0 bases, and 24 bases lay between the germline ends. The CDR3 loop spans 20 amino acids. Germline CDR1 is MGHRA and CDR2 is YSYEKL. CDR3 amino acids: CASSQLLRGAGRSSTDTQYF. The CDR3, as DNA: TGCGCCAGCAGCCAACTCTTACGGGGGGCCGGCAGATCTAGCACAGATACGCAGTATTTT.

The CDR3 DNA sequence: TGTGCCTGCTCGCGCGGGGTTAATGAAAAACTGTTTTTT. Protein: CACSRGVNEKLFF. J is TRBJ1-4 and V is TRBV7-9, with D unresolved. Germline-derived CDR1 and CDR2 are SEHNR and FQNEAQ (reference sequence). The length of the CDR3 is 13 residues. The V gene lost 11 bases and the J gene lost 4 bases, with 14 bases spanning the gap.

J is TRBJ1-2 and V is TRBV7-2; possible D gene TRBD1, 5 bases. The V and J ends lost 7 bases and 4 bases respectively, with 22 bases between them. CDR1 and CDR2 from the germline V gene are SGHTA and FQGNSA. The CDR3 runs 16 residues. CDR3 region: CASTLGPSRARYGYTF. The CDR3 DNA reads TGTGCCAGCACCTTGGGGCCAAGTCGGGCCCGCTATGGCTACACCTTC.

The genes are TRBV6-5 and TRBJ2-1; 8 nucleotides match TRBD2. V lost 6 bases, J lost 8 bases, and 12 bases stayed unmatched. Germline V gene data show CDR1 as MNHEY and CDR2 as SVGAGI. This CDR3 is built from 15 residues. For the CDR3, the DNA is TGTGCCAGCAGCTACGGGGTAGCGGGGCGGGATGAGCAGTTCTTC. It is translated as CASSYGVAGRDEQFF.

The genes are TRBV7-2 and TRBJ2-3, with a tentative D call TRBD1 (6 bases). V was trimmed by 5 bases and J by 2 bases, leaving 14 bases between them. The germline CDR1 and CDR2 sequences are SGHTA and FQGNSA. The CDR3 runs 15 residues. CDR3 coding DNA: TGTGCCAGCAGCCGTGTGGGGGCCACCACAGATACGCAGTATTTT. Translating gives CASSRVGATTDTQYF.

This chain connects TRBV11-3 to TRBJ2-7, with 7 bases that match TRBD1. Germline V gene data show CDR1 as SGHNT and CDR2 as YENEEA. The trim removed 5 bases at V and 8 bases at J, leaving 12 bases unmatched. The CDR3 is 14 residues long. The CDR3 loop reads CASSPGTERSQQYF. CDR3 coding DNA: TGTGCCAGCAGCCCCGGGACAGAAAGAAGCCAGCAGTACTTC.

V usage is TRBV11-3 and J usage is TRBJ2-5; TRBD2 might be the D (5 bases). In germline, CDR1 is SGHNT, CDR2 YENEEA. CDR3 length equals 15 residues. Deletions cut 1 base from V and 1 base from J, with 10 bases between. DNA of the CDR3: TGTGCCAGCAGCTTAGGGCCGGGGAGCCAAGAGACCCAGTACTTC. As protein: CASSLGPGSQETQYF.

This clone was counted a single time. This sequence joins TRBV14 and TRBJ2-2; the match to TRBD1 covers 8 bases. V was pared by 4 bases and J by 0 bases, with 1 base of the junction left unmatched. The CDR3 has 15 amino acids. From germline, CDR1 is SGHDN and CDR2 FVKESK. The CDR3: CASSPGGPNTGELFF. DNA for the CDR3: TGTGCCAGCAGCCCAGGGGGCCCGAACACCGGGGAGCTGTTTTTT. The complete variable domain, with remaining parts taken from reference TRBV14 and TRBJ2-2, reads EAGVTQFPSHSVIEKGQTVTLRCDPISGHDNLYWYRRVMGKEIKFLLHFVKESKQDESGMPNNRFLAERTGGTYSTLKVQPAELEDSGVYFCASSPGGPNTGELFFGEGSRLTVL.

This clone was recorded a few times. The V and J genes are TRBV6-5 and TRBJ1-2; no clear D. V dropped 5 bases and J dropped 0 bases, with 13 bases sitting between them. The CDR3 loop spans 15 amino acids. Germline assignment: CDR1 MNHEY and CDR2 SVGAGI. CDR3 loop: CASSTQPGANYGYTF. CDR3 in DNA: TGTGCCAGCAGTACCCAACCCGGAGCTAACTATGGCTACACCTTC.

The chain carries TRBV6-5 and TRBJ1-5; 7 positions match TRBD1. This CDR3 is 14 amino acids long. The trim removed 8 bases at V and 7 bases at J, leaving 11 bases unmatched. Germline V gene data show CDR1 as MNHEY and CDR2 as SVGAGI. CDR3 nucleotides: TGTGCCAGCTCACAGGGGAGGTGGAGACAGCCCCAGCATTTT. It is translated as CASSQGRWRQPQHF.

This chain links TRBV7-9 with TRBJ1-2, with 7 bases aligning to TRBD1. After removal of 0 bases from V and 10 bases from J, the junction contained 2 bases not matched to a gene. The CDR3 sequence is 12 residues long. Germline V gene data show CDR1 as SEHNR and CDR2 as FQNEAQ (reference sequence). DNA for the CDR3: TGTGCCAGCAGCTTAGCGGGACAGTTCTACACCTTC. It translates to CASSLAGQFYTF.

The chain employs TRBV7-8 and TRBJ2-2; weak D call: TRBD2 (6 bases). The CDR3 runs to 16 residues. The germline gives CDR1 SGHVS, CDR2 FQNEAQ. Between the trimmed V and J ends, which lost 2 bases and 6 bases, there was a span of 16 bases. Here the CDR3 reads CASSLSWGASAGELFF. In DNA, the CDR3 is TGTGCCAGCAGCTTATCGTGGGGTGCTAGCGCCGGGGAGCTGTTTTTT.

This chain joins TRBV20-1 and TRBJ2-3; 7 nucleotides align to TRBD2. J was trimmed by 3 bases and V by 3 bases; bases with no gene match: 6. The germline V gene encodes CDR1 DFQATT and CDR2 SNEGSKA (reference sequence). The CDR3 has 14 residues. The chain's CDR3 is CSASEWTRTDTQYF. In nucleotides, the CDR3 is TGCAGTGCTAGTGAGTGGACTAGAACAGATACGCAGTATTTT.

V gene TRBV5-1 combines with J gene TRBJ1-6; D unresolved. This CDR3 region has 16 residues. Germline CDR1 and CDR2: SGHRS and YFSETQ. Trimming stripped 1 base from V and 7 bases from J, with 15 bases between. The CDR3 here is CASSLFGSEPNSPLHF. As DNA, the CDR3 is TGCGCCAGCAGCTTGTTTGGGAGCGAGCCCAATTCACCCCTCCACTTT.

This clone occurred once. V gene TRBV4-3 combines with J gene TRBJ1-2; D not certain. Germline-derived CDR1 and CDR2 are LGHNA and YSLEER. The ends were cut back, 0 bases at V and 6 bases at J, with 8 bases in the middle. This CDR3 contains 13 residues. The CDR3 is CASSQEGGDGYTF. As DNA, the CDR3 is TGCGCCAGCAGCCAAGAAGGCGGGGATGGCTACACCTTC.

This chain joins TRBV6-5 and TRBJ1-2; possibly TRBD1 for D (6 bases). CDR3 length: 13 residues. V was cut by 10 bases and J by 5 bases, with 17 bases left in between. The germline V gene has CDR1 MNHEY and CDR2 SVGAGI. The DNA of the CDR3 is TGTGCCACTACAGGGAGGGCAGAGTATGGCTACACCTTC. Amino acids: CATTGRAEYGYTF.

V is TRBV7-9 and J is TRBJ2-1, with 7 bases that match TRBD2. The ends lost 5 bases at V and 8 bases at J; junction bases unmatched: 9. The CDR3 consists of 14 residues. Per the germline V gene, CDR1 is SEHNR and CDR2 is FQNEAQ (reference sequence). CDR3 protein: CASSGEGGRHEQFF. The CDR3 nucleotides read TGTGCCAGCAGCGGGGAGGGTGGGCGTCATGAGCAGTTCTTC.

The rearrangement uses TRBV28 and TRBJ2-2, with 7 bases aligning to TRBD1. V lost 5 bases, J lost 4 bases, and 7 bases stayed unmatched. The CDR3 is 15 residues long. Germline loops: CDR1 MDHEN, CDR2 SYDVKM. The chain's CDR3 is CASSGRTGLTGELFF. The CDR3 DNA follows: TGTGCCAGCAGTGGTCGGACAGGTCTCACCGGGGAGCTGTTTTTT.

The chain combines TRBV7-2 with TRBJ2-3; D gene unclear. There are 16 residues in the CDR3. CDR1 and CDR2 from the germline V gene are SGHTA and FQGNSA. The V end was cut by 1 base, the J end by 3 bases, with 14 bases between. CDR3 sequence (DNA): TGTGCCAGCAGCTTAGAACTCCTCCCTCGGACAGATACGCAGTATTTT. Amino acids: CASSLELLPRTDTQYF.

The chain joins TRBV2 to TRBJ1-5; TRBD1 agrees at 7 bases. The CDR3 sequence is 16 residues long. Trimming at V came to 2 bases and at J to 4 bases, leaving 8 bases not matched to a gene. Germline V gene data show CDR1 as SNHLY and CDR2 as FYNNEI. The CDR3 here is CASSELAGGMNQPQHF. The CDR3 DNA follows: TGTGCCAGCAGTGAATTGGCAGGGGGGATGAATCAGCCCCAGCATTTT. The entire variable domain, with the rest obtained from reference TRBV2 and TRBJ1-5, is as follows: EPEVTQTPSHQVTQMGQEVILRCVPISNHLYFYWYRQILGQKVEFLVSFYNNEISEKSEIFDDQFSVERPDGSNFTLKIRSTKLEDSAMYFCASSELAGGMNQPQHFGDGTRLSIL.

The rearrangement uses TRBV7-2 and TRBJ2-4; 10 bases match TRBD2. CDR1 SGHTA and CDR2 FQGNSA come from the germline V gene. The CDR3 is made up of 19 amino acids. Trimming removed 4 bases from V and 0 bases from J; junction bases left unmatched: 12. The CDR3 region is CASSSSGTSVHLAKNIQYF. In DNA form, the CDR3 reads TGTGCCAGCAGCTCGTCCGGGACTAGCGTACATCTAGCCAAAAACATTCAGTACTTC.

The chain links TRBV29-1 to TRBJ2-3; D is unclear. Germline assignment: CDR1 SQVTM and CDR2 ANQGSEA. The CDR3 has 11 amino acids. The V and J ends lost 7 bases and 4 bases respectively, with 9 bases between them. Here the CDR3 DNA reads TGCAGCGCTCCGGGTCCAGATACGCAGTATTTT. Translated, it gives CSAPGPDTQYF.